The entry that follows covers one TCR beta chain sequence. This clonotype was observed a few times. Its antigen has not been determined. Per-base quality was not reported, and no clone a single base away is much larger than it. The sample is drawn from a study of human T cells and chemical hapten exposure (dated by TCRdb to about 2021). General notes on the study: For sensitization, 2% DPC in acetone was applied to a roughly 2 cm by roughly 2 cm area of upper inner arm skin. Patient blood was sampled pre-sensitization (week 0) and at 2, 6 and about 24 weeks after DPC sensitization. Peripheral blood TCR repertoire changes were tracked in vivo in alopecia patients during primary and secondary sensitization to the hapten diphenylcyclopropenone (DPC). Throughout the approximately 24-week study period, patients were also given weekly therapeutic DPC doses on the scalp. Around 30 alopecia patients provided blood for TCR sequencing at one to four time points (pre-sensitization, 2, 6 and 24 weeks). Patch testing on the upper back used Finn chambers containing 0.01% DPC, with scoring done after 6 days according to International Contact Dermatitis Research Group standards. The mostly female patient cohort included alopecia areata with under or over 50% scalp involvement, alopecia totalis and alopecia universalis. Libraries were combined into a pool for sequencing, and differences in TCR yield between samples came mainly from small differences in library volumes within the pool. Results and caveats for the whole study, not just this receptor: Because all patients had alopecia, a presumed autoimmune disease, the immune response of the patients might differ from that of healthy individuals. No change with DPC sensitization was found in the number of TCRs above 1 in 1000 frequency, and no evidence of global repertoire structure alterations was found. Significantly more large CDR3 similarity clusters were formed by expanded TCRs than by pre-sensitization or healthy control sets, consistent with antigen-driven responses. The number of PT1 expanded TCRs positively correlated with patch test score, significant at thresholds 8, 16 and 32 but not 4. After repeated subsampling, changes were observed in the strength of the expansion versus patch-test correlation and in the threshold at which the correlation became significant.

The sample's time point, from its label and the paper: patch test 1, 2 weeks after DPC sensitization. The meaning of the sample's treatment or condition label: therapeutic diphenylcyclopropenone sensitization with weekly scalp DPC. At each patch-test visit, blood was drawn before the patch test was applied. To be eligible, patients had to be aged 18 to 70, diagnosed with alopecia and judged suitable for DPC therapy, while pregnant patients were excluded. Total RNA was isolated from unfractionated whole blood collected in Tempus Blood RNA tubes. From the germline V gene (reference sequence), CDR1 is LNHDA and CDR2 is SQIVND. From cysteine to phenylalanine, the CDR3 is 13 amino acids long. The read is trimmed to its CDR3 DNA, 39 bases read in frame from base 1. The V and J ends are trimmed by 5 bases and 8 bases, leaving 13 bases between them. The protocol used for the library was RACE. Sequenced using a NextSeq 500. During library preparation, unique molecular identifiers were attached to individual cDNA molecules so that TCRs could be counted quantitatively and reproducibly. From each blood RNA sample, both TCR alpha and TCR beta chains were sequenced. The study's own analysis went as follows. A median of roughly 100,000 TCRs per sample was observed, with a range of 23,224 to 690,600. V, J and CDR3 annotation of the TCR reads was carried out using the Decombinator software suite. For the PS versus PT1 abundance plots, all samples were subsampled to the same number of TCRs (28,000). TCRs were defined as expanded if absent before sensitization and observed at least eight times at the 2-week time point. The raw public data were reprocessed by TCRdb itself: fastp quality trimming at Q25, MiXCR clonotype calling, in-frame beta chains only. Every entry covers one CDR3 protein and lists the most common genes and DNA from its rows. The V and J calls follow TCRdb's processing rather than the paper's. A total of approximately 110,000 distinct CDR3 sequences appear in this sample, about 10% of them only once. In total, the top ten clones hold roughly 3.5% of the sample.

The rearrangement combines TRBV19 with TRBJ2-1; a tentative D match to TRBD2 spans 6 bases. This sequence was found in a woman between 40 and 55 years old with alopecia areata. Some clones in this sample may be carry-over from other donors' samples. The sequencing used whole blood, collected in connection with sensitization to the hapten diphenylcyclopropenone (DPC). At the DNA level, the sequence is TGTGCCAGTAGTGGGGGAGGTTGGTATGAGCAGTTCTTC. Its coded protein is CASSGGGWYEQFF.